This passage covers 12 T cell receptor beta chains from one sample sequenced in a study of blood T cell repertoires in COVID-19. Using immunoSEQ multiplex PCR, the repertoire was profiled, and TCRdb retains in-frame clones only, with some absent. The sample holds approximately 140,000 clones, 84% seen once. Material for sequencing was PBMCs or T cells enriched from blood (not recorded which). These TCRs come from a man aged 40-49 years with acute COVID-19.

V is TRBV5-4 and J is TRBJ2-1; TRBD1 aligns across 10 bases. The germline V gene has CDR1 SGHNT and CDR2 YYREEE (reference sequence). Losses at the gene ends were 0 bases for V and 9 bases for J; bases not matched to a gene: 9. CDR3 length: 16 residues. CDR3 loop: CASSLAGQGPGGEQFF. For the CDR3, the DNA is TGTGCCAGCAGCTTGGCGGGACAGGGGCCTGGGGGTGAGCAGTTCTTC.

This clone appeared a single time. This rearrangement joins TRBV4-2 to TRBJ1-1; 7 bases align to TRBD1. This CDR3 contains 17 residues. Looked up from germline, CDR1 is LGHNA and CDR2 is YNFKEQ. V was clipped by 3 bases and J by 0 bases; unmatched bases: 10. CDR3: CASSQAGTATMNTEAFF. In DNA, the CDR3 is TGTGCCAGCAGCCAGGCCGGGACAGCAACCATGAACACTGAAGCTTTCTTT.

The chain combines TRBV19 with TRBJ2-3, with 8 positions matching TRBD2. With 4 bases clipped from V and 3 bases from J, the junction kept 6 bases outside the gene matches. The CDR3 consists of 15 residues. Germline values: CDR1 LNHDA, CDR2 SQIVND (reference sequence). The CDR3 spells CASSSVAGRTDTQYF. In nucleotides, the CDR3 is TGTGCCAGTAGTAGCGTAGCGGGAAGAACAGATACGCAGTATTTT. Based on the CDR3 plus reference TRBV19 and TRBJ2-3, the full variable domain is DGGITQSPKYLFRKEGQNVTLSCEQNLNHDAMYWYRQDPGQGLRLIYYSQIVNDFQKGDIAEGYSVSREKKESFPLTVTSAQKNPTAFYLCASSSVAGRTDTQYFGPGTRLTVL.

This chain connects TRBV9 to TRBJ1-5; maybe TRBD1 (5 bases). The germline V gene has CDR1 SGDLS and CDR2 YYNGEE. This CDR3 comprises 13 residues. Deletions cut 1 base from V and 7 bases from J, with 9 bases between. CDR3 loop: CASSVLRGQPQHF. In DNA, the CDR3 is TGTGCCAGCAGCGTACTTAGGGGACAGCCCCAGCATTTT.

The chain uses TRBV18 and TRBJ2-7, with D tentatively TRBD1 (6 bases). V lost 2 bases, J lost 6 bases, and 11 bases lay in between. This CDR3 spans 13 amino acids. Germline lookup yields CDR1 KGHSH and CDR2 LQKENI. CDR3 in DNA: TGTGCCAGCTCACCAGGTACAGGGTTCGAGCAGTACTTC. Its translation: CASSPGTGFEQYF.

The rearrangement uses TRBV10-2 and TRBJ2-2; 7 bases agree with TRBD1. V lost 6 bases, J lost 1 base, and 8 bases stayed unmatched. Germline CDR1 and CDR2: WSHSY and SAAADI. The CDR3 loop spans 16 amino acids. DNA for the CDR3: TGCGCCAGCAGCGTCTTGGGGGACAGGAACACCGGGGAGCTGTTTTTT. Residues: CASSVLGDRNTGELFF.

This chain uses TRBV9 with TRBJ2-5, with TRBD2 matching over 7 bases. V lost 3 bases and J lost 1; bases outside the gene matches: 12. This CDR3 region has 17 residues. Germline V gene sequence: CDR1 SGDLS, CDR2 YYNGEE. The CDR3 region has the DNA TGTGCCAGCAGCGGACCTCGGGGGACTACCCTCCAAGAGACCCAGTACTTC. As protein: CASSGPRGTTLQETQYF.

This chain uses TRBV14 with TRBJ1-2; 7 nucleotides align to TRBD1. The germline CDR1 and CDR2 sequences are SGHDN and FVKESK. The trim removed 6 bases at V and 3 bases at J, leaving 7 bases unmatched. The CDR3 loop spans 14 amino acids. The CDR3 loop is CASSLTGVDYGYTF. The CDR3 nucleotides read TGTGCCAGCAGTCTCACAGGGGTGGACTATGGCTACACCTTC.

V gene TRBV4-3 combines with J gene TRBJ2-5; D remains unclear. Germline V gene lookup returns CDR1 LGHNA and CDR2 YSLEER. The V end lost 4 bases, the J end lost 3 bases, and 15 bases lay between the germline ends. The length of the CDR3 is 15 residues. CDR3 nucleotide sequence: TGCGCCAGCAGCCTAATATTGGAGAAGGAAGAGACCCAGTACTTC. Translation: CASSLILEKEETQYF.

The J gene is TRBJ1-4, the V gene TRBV6-6, with 9 bases identical to TRBD1. Looked up from germline, CDR1 is MNHNY and CDR2 is SVGAGI (reference sequence). Trimming took 6 bases from V and 8 from J; bases not matched to a gene: 10. The CDR3 loop spans 15 amino acids. The CDR3 nucleotides read TGTGCCAGCAGAGAACCGGGACAGGGTGGGGAAAAACTGTTTTTT. This translates into CASREPGQGGEKLFF.

The genes are TRBV7-2 and TRBJ2-3; 10 bases fit TRBD2. CDR3 size: 16 residues. The germline V gene encodes CDR1 SGHTA and CDR2 FQGNSA. Trimming at V came to 2 bases and at J to 2 bases, leaving 4 bases not matched to a gene. In DNA form, the CDR3 reads TGTGCCAGCAGCTTATCGCTAGCGGGGGTCACAGATACGCAGTATTTT. Its protein product is CASSLSLAGVTDTQYF.

The chain recombines TRBV19 with TRBJ2-2, with 8 bases matching TRBD1. This CDR3 region has 16 residues. Per the germline V gene, CDR1 is LNHDA and CDR2 is SQIVND (reference sequence). The V and J ends lost 1 base and 7 bases, in that order; junction bases with no gene match: 8. The CDR3 DNA reads TGTGCCAGTAGTATAGCGCGCAGGGGGCTTGGCGGGGAGCTGTTTTTT. It encodes CASSIARRGLGGELFF.